The 20 T cell receptor beta chains in this list originate from one sample, sequenced in a study of cytomegalovirus exposure and HLA in healthy donors. PCR employed 60 Vbeta and 13 Jbeta primers. The protocol was immunoSEQ multiplex PCR, while the TCRdb copy is restricted to in-frame clones and leaves out a portion. The profile shows about 150,000 clones, more than 75% of them singletons. Sequencing input: PBMCs. These receptors all stem from a young man in good health and CMV-seropositive.

The chain recombines TRBV6-6 with TRBJ1-5, with a weak D call TRBD1 (6 bases). Deletions cut 10 bases from V and 3 bases from J, with 16 bases between. The length of the CDR3 is 14 residues. Looked up from germline, CDR1 is MNHNY and CDR2 is SVGAGI (reference sequence). The CDR3, as DNA: TGTGCCACCAAAGGGGGAGCCCTCAATCAGCCCCAGCATTTT. Its translation is CATKGGALNQPQHF.

The chain couples TRBV5-4 to TRBJ1-2, with TRBD1 matching over 8 bases. Germline V CDR1 and CDR2: SGHNT, YYREEE (reference sequence). V shed 4 bases and J 8 bases; nucleotides not matched to a gene: 10. This CDR3 is built from 14 residues. The CDR3 spells CASSLGQGRSGYTF. The CDR3 nucleotides are TGTGCCAGCAGCCTAGGACAGGGTAGGAGCGGCTACACCTTC.

The chain recombines TRBV7-9 with TRBJ2-3, with D possibly being TRBD2 (5 bases). CDR3 size: 13 residues. Trimming cost V 5 bases and J 3 bases, with 9 bases left between them. Looked up from germline, CDR1 is SEHNR and CDR2 is FQNEAQ (reference sequence). The CDR3 DNA sequence: TGTGCCAGCAGCATCATAGCGACAGATACGCAGTATTTT. This gives the protein CASSIIATDTQYF.

The chain is built from TRBV7-3 and TRBJ2-1; maybe TRBD1 (7 bases). This CDR3 comprises 16 residues. Germline V gene lookup returns CDR1 SGHTA and CDR2 FQGTGA. The V end lost 4 bases, the J end lost 5 bases, and 18 bases lay between the germline ends. The CDR3 nucleotides are TGTGCCAGCAGCTCGCGGGGAACAGGGGCGAACAATGAGCAGTTCTTC. Translated, it gives CASSSRGTGANNEQFF.

This chain joins TRBV7-8 and TRBJ1-2; D may be TRBD1 (6 bases). V was shortened by 1 base and J by 0 bases, with 12 bases between the two germline ends. The CDR3 covers 16 residues. From germline, CDR1 is SGHVS and CDR2 FQNEAQ. The CDR3 region is CASSLDLPGANYGYTF. CDR3 DNA: TGTGCCAGCAGCTTAGATCTTCCAGGGGCTAACTATGGCTACACCTTC.

This rearrangement joins TRBV7-9 to TRBJ2-7; possibly TRBD2 for D (6 bases). The germline V gene has CDR1 SEHNR and CDR2 FQNEAQ (reference sequence). The CDR3 is 14 residues long. With 7 bases removed from V and 3 bases from J, the gap between germline ends came to 16 bases. This chain's CDR3 is CASNLLSGNYEQYF. The CDR3 DNA is TGTGCCAGCAACCTCCTTAGCGGCAACTACGAGCAGTACTTC.

V and J are TRBV4-2 and TRBJ2-7; TRBD1 aligns across 7 bases. Germline V CDR1 and CDR2: LGHNA, YNFKEQ. This CDR3 region has 16 residues. Trimming removed 3 bases from V and 0 bases from J; junction bases left unmatched: 8. The CDR3 protein is CASSHLGTAASYEQYF. Written as DNA, the CDR3 is TGTGCCAGCAGCCACCTCGGGACAGCCGCCTCCTACGAGCAGTACTTC.

This clone was counted a single time. J is TRBJ2-7 and V is TRBV6-5; a possible D gene is TRBD1 (6 bases). V lost 6 bases, J lost 4 bases, and 13 bases lay in between. The CDR3 is 13 residues long. The germline V gene encodes CDR1 MNHEY and CDR2 SVGAGI. The CDR3 DNA reads as TGTGCCAGCAGCCAGGGGTCCGAATACGAGCAGTACTTC. Translated: CASSQGSEYEQYF.

The rearrangement links TRBV19 to TRBJ1-2; weak D call: TRBD1 (5 bases). Looked up from germline, CDR1 is LNHDA and CDR2 is SQIVND (reference sequence). The CDR3 runs to 14 residues. V lost 3 bases and J 2 bases, leaving 10 bases between the germline ends. CDR3 DNA: TGTGCCAGTAGTATCCCCCAGGGAAACTATGGCTACACCTTC. Translating it yields CASSIPQGNYGYTF.

J is TRBJ1-5 and V is TRBV10-3, with D perhaps matching TRBD1 (6 bases). V was shortened by 4 bases and J by 3 bases, with 13 bases between the two germline ends. Germline V CDR1 and CDR2: ENHRY, SYGVKD. The CDR3 length is 15 residues. CDR3 DNA: TGTGCCATCAGTGCGTTGGACAGCCACAATCAGCCCCAGCATTTT. Its translation is CAISALDSHNQPQHF.

V and J are TRBV7-8 and TRBJ1-1; TRBD1 agrees at 7 bases. Looked up from germline, CDR1 is SGHVS and CDR2 is FQNEAQ. The CDR3 contains 14 residues. V shed 1 base and J 11 bases; nucleotides not matched to a gene: 10. The CDR3 DNA is TGTGCCAGCAGCTTAGGGACAGGCCAGCCCGGGGCTTTCTTT. Protein product: CASSLGTGQPGAFF.

This clone was picked up a small number of times. The chain couples TRBV6-6 to TRBJ1-1; D is possibly TRBD1 (6 bases). The CDR3 loop spans 13 amino acids. CDR1 is MNHNY and CDR2 is SVGAGI in the germline V gene (reference sequence). The germline V and J ends were trimmed by 6 bases and 11 bases, with 19 bases remaining between them. DNA of the CDR3: TGTGCCAGCAGCTCACGGTCACAGGGAGACGCTTTCTTT. Encoded protein: CASSSRSQGDAFF.

This clone was detected only a few times. The chain combines TRBV11-2 with TRBJ2-7, with TRBD2 as a possible D gene (8 bases). Trimming pared 8 bases from V and 7 bases from J, leaving 18 bases between. This CDR3 has 13 residues. CDR1 is SGHAT and CDR2 is FQNNGV in the germline V gene. CDR3 region: CASAEGAGGEQYF. For the CDR3, the DNA is TGTGCCAGCGCTGAGGGGGCGGGGGGAGAGCAGTACTTC.

The chain combines TRBV29-1 with TRBJ2-1, with D possibly matching TRBD1 (5 bases). The CDR3 totals 14 residues. V was shortened by 4 bases and J by 6 bases, with 16 bases between the two germline ends. The V gene's germline CDR1 is SQVTM and CDR2 ANQGSEA. Here the CDR3 reads CSVVVAGNFNEQFF. The CDR3 region has the DNA TGCAGCGTTGTTGTGGCAGGGAACTTCAATGAGCAGTTCTTC.

CDR3 residues: CASSAGLAGVAGELFF. CDR3 nucleotides: TGTGCCAGCAGTGCTGGACTAGCGGGAGTAGCCGGGGAGCTGTTTTTT. The V gene is TRBV2, the J gene TRBJ2-2; 13 nucleotides line up with TRBD2. Germline CDR1 SNHLY, CDR2 FYNNEI. J gave up 6 bases and V 4 bases, and 5 bases lay outside the gene matches. This CDR3 has 16 amino acids.

Notes on this clone: At one boundary the junction diverges from the germline segment, which might be a read error. The rearrangement links TRBV5-1 to TRBJ1-4; D gene unclear. The germline V gene encodes CDR1 SGHRS and CDR2 YFSETQ. The CDR3 is 15 amino acids. The CDR3 DNA reads as TGCGCCAGCAGCTTGCTCACGTCAACTAGTGAAAAACTGTTTTTT. Protein product: CASSLLTSTSEKLFF.

The chain couples TRBV19 to TRBJ2-7; D possibly corresponds to TRBD2 (5 bases). Germline V gene lookup returns CDR1 LNHDA and CDR2 SQIVND (reference sequence). Deletions cut 3 bases from V and 2 bases from J, with 11 bases between. This CDR3 spans 14 amino acids. The CDR3 DNA follows: TGTGCCAGTAGTATGCTGCACGGGACCTACGAGCAGTACTTC. Residues: CASSMLHGTYEQYF.

The chain links TRBV19 to TRBJ2-1, with 7 bases aligning to TRBD2. J gave up 6 bases and V 7 bases, and 6 bases lay outside the gene matches. The V gene's germline CDR1 is LNHDA and CDR2 SQIVND (reference sequence). The CDR3 contains 13 residues. In DNA form, the CDR3 reads TGTGCCAGTACCCCGGGACTAATCAATGAGCAGTTCTTC. Amino acids: CASTPGLINEQFF.

This clone was seen more than once but under ten times. The CDR3 loop is CASSVEGTGEAFF. CDR3 sequence (DNA): TGTGCCAGCAGTGTGGAGGGGACAGGTGAAGCTTTCTTT. The chain links TRBV6-4 to TRBJ1-1; 8 nucleotides agree with TRBD1. J lost 7 bases, V lost 4 bases, and 5 bases had no gene match. Germline values: CDR1 MRHNA, CDR2 SNTAGT. This CDR3 region has 13 residues.

The chain is built from TRBV5-1 and TRBJ2-5; possible D gene TRBD1, 6 bases. The CDR3 length is 13 residues. Per the germline V gene, CDR1 is SGHRS and CDR2 is YFSETQ. Deletions cut 5 bases from V and 5 bases from J, with 13 bases between. The CDR3 nucleotides are TGCGCCAGCAGTAACAGGGTTAAGGAGACCCAGTACTTC. As protein: CASSNRVKETQYF.